The 32 T cell receptor beta chains given below trace back to one sample, sequenced in a study of somatic mutations in cytotoxic T cells in rheumatoid arthritis. Data came from immunoSEQ multiplex PCR; TCRdb stores just in-frame clones and leaves some out. This table holds some 16,000 clones, over 60% found once. The sequenced sample was CD8+ T cells sorted from blood. The receptors were sampled from an adult with rheumatoid arthritis.

The chain has TRBV27 and TRBJ2-4, with TRBD1 identical over 8 bases. Germline V gene sequence: CDR1 MNHEY, CDR2 SMNVEV (reference sequence). This CDR3 comprises 16 residues. Trimming took 3 bases from V and 6 from J; bases not matched to a gene: 10. The chain's CDR3 is CASSFQGAERGNIQYF. In nucleotides, the CDR3 is TGTGCCAGCAGTTTTCAGGGGGCCGAGAGAGGAAACATTCAGTACTTC.

The V call is TRBV7-3, the J call TRBJ1-6, with D unresolved. This CDR3 comprises 14 residues. CDR1 and CDR2 (germline): SGHTA, FQGTGA. Trimming removed 1 base from V and 5 bases from J, with 6 bases in between. The CDR3 sequence: CASSLRADNSPLHF. The CDR3 DNA sequence: TGTGCCAGCAGCTTAAGGGCAGATAATTCACCCCTCCACTTT.

This chain connects TRBV10-1 to TRBJ2-2; D uncertain. The V gene's germline CDR1 is WNHNN and CDR2 SYGVQD (reference sequence). The CDR3 loop spans 16 amino acids. The germline V and J ends were trimmed by 10 bases and 5 bases, with 23 bases remaining between them. The DNA of the CDR3 is TGCGCCAACGGCCTTTCCCTCCCTTCCCGAACCGGGGAGCTGTTTTTT. Translated: CANGLSLPSRTGELFF.

This rearrangement joins TRBV9 to TRBJ2-7; 7 bases map to TRBD2. Germline loops: CDR1 SGDLS, CDR2 YYNGEE. The CDR3 runs 15 residues. V lost 0 bases and J lost 0; bases outside the gene matches: 3. The CDR3 DNA reads TGTGCCAGCAGCGTAGCTGCGGGGGTCTCCTACGAGCAGTACTTC. Translated, it gives CASSVAAGVSYEQYF.

The chain carries TRBV28 and TRBJ1-1; a weak D match, TRBD1 (6 bases). This CDR3 has 13 amino acids. Trimming shortened V by 10 bases and J by 1 base, and 13 bases separated the two germline ends. Germline-derived CDR1 and CDR2 are MDHEN and SYDVKM. The CDR3 region is CATRQEENTEAFF. The CDR3 DNA follows: TGTGCCACCAGACAGGAGGAGAACACTGAAGCTTTCTTT.

The CDR3 coding sequence is TGTGCCAGCAGCTTGGGTCCGGGACACTCCTACGAGCAGTACTTC. It codes for CASSLGPGHSYEQYF. This chain links TRBV5-6 with TRBJ2-7; weak D call: TRBD1 (6 bases). The CDR3 sequence is 15 residues long. Per germline, CDR1 SGHDT and CDR2 YYEEEE. V lost 0 bases, J lost 0 bases, and 10 bases lay in between.

The CDR3 DNA sequence: TGTGCCAGCAGCCTTGACAGGGGGCCTGAAGCTTTCTTT. Encoded protein: CASSLDRGPEAFF. The chain recombines TRBV13 with TRBJ1-1; TRBD1 matches at 10 bases. This CDR3 comprises 13 residues. The V gene end was trimmed by 5 bases and the J gene end by 6 bases; junction bases not matched to a gene: 3. Germline V lookup: CDR1 PRHDT, CDR2 FYEKMQ (reference sequence).

V gene TRBV29-1 combines with J gene TRBJ1-2; 9 bases line up with TRBD1. V lost 7 bases and J lost 7; bases outside the gene matches: 7. Germline assignment: CDR1 SQVTM and CDR2 ANQGSEA. The CDR3 runs 12 residues. This chain's CDR3 is CSAAGTGFGYTF. The CDR3 region has the DNA TGCAGCGCCGCCGGGACAGGGTTTGGCTACACCTTC.

The rearrangement joins TRBV6-6 to TRBJ2-7; the D gene is possibly TRBD2 (6 bases). Germline loops: CDR1 MNHNY, CDR2 SVGAGI (reference sequence). The V gene lost 4 bases and the J gene lost 6 bases, with 16 bases spanning the gap. The CDR3 is 14 residues long. The CDR3 DNA sequence: TGTGCCAGCAGTTTAGGAGCGGGTTTAGTCGAGCAGTACTTC. Amino acid sequence: CASSLGAGLVEQYF.

This rearrangement joins TRBV7-6 to TRBJ2-3; D is unresolved. Between the trimmed V and J ends, which lost 3 bases and 5 bases, there was a span of 9 bases. This CDR3 comprises 13 residues. Germline CDR1 reads SGHVS; CDR2 reads FNYEAQ. As DNA, the CDR3 is TGTGCCAGCAGCTTTGAGGAAAGAGATACGCAGTATTTT. Translating gives CASSFEERDTQYF.

The V gene is TRBV7-6, the J gene TRBJ1-5; D unclear. V gave up 1 base and J gave up 4 bases, with 5 bases separating them. This CDR3 spans 13 amino acids. The V gene's germline CDR1 is SGHVS and CDR2 FNYEAQ. In nucleotides, the CDR3 is TGTGCCAGCAGCTTAGATGGGAATCAGCCCCAGCATTTT. Translated, it gives CASSLDGNQPQHF.

The sample holds one count of this clone. The V and J genes are TRBV5-1 and TRBJ2-1; D gene unclear. V dropped 2 bases and J dropped 7 bases, with 4 bases sitting between them. The V gene's germline CDR1 is SGHRS and CDR2 YFSETQ. This CDR3 has 11 amino acids. The CDR3 DNA sequence: TGCGCCAGCAGCTTCTCTAATGAGCAGTTCTTC. It translates to CASSFSNEQFF.

The rearrangement links TRBV7-2 to TRBJ1-3; 8 positions match TRBD1. The CDR3 is 15 amino acids. The V gene's germline CDR1 is SGHTA and CDR2 FQGNSA. Germline trimming cut 5 bases from V and 4 bases from J; bases unmatched to any gene: 7. The CDR3: CASSDRGLTGNTIYF. DNA of the CDR3: TGTGCCAGCAGCGACAGGGGTCTCACAGGAAACACCATATATTTT.

V gene TRBV9 combines with J gene TRBJ1-5, with a possible D match to TRBD1 (5 bases). V was clipped by 2 bases and J by 3 bases, with 9 bases between them. In germline, CDR1 is SGDLS, CDR2 YYNGEE. The CDR3 runs 14 residues. DNA for the CDR3: TGTGCCAGCAGCGTCGACAGCGACAATCAGCCCCAGCATTTT. Amino acid sequence: CASSVDSDNQPQHF.

The chain has TRBV4-2 and TRBJ2-5; D call uncertain. Trimming shortened V by 4 bases and J by 3 bases, and 21 bases separated the two germline ends. The CDR3 contains 17 residues. Germline V CDR1 and CDR2: LGHNA, YNFKEQ. The CDR3 reads CASSPREVGRIEETQYF. The CDR3 DNA reads TGTGCCAGCAGCCCACGAGAAGTAGGGCGGATAGAAGAGACCCAGTACTTC.

The J gene is TRBJ1-6, the V gene TRBV2; TRBD1 is a possible D gene (6 bases). CDR1 SNHLY and CDR2 FYNNEI come from the germline V gene. Trimming left V 7 bases short and J 0 bases short, with 10 bases between. CDR3 length: 15 residues. The CDR3 sequence is CASKEDSSYNSPLHF. In DNA form, the CDR3 reads TGTGCCAGCAAAGAGGACAGCTCCTATAATTCACCCCTCCACTTT. Combining the CDR3 with reference TRBV2 and TRBJ1-6 gives the whole variable domain EPEVTQTPSHQVTQMGQEVILRCVPISNHLYFYWYRQILGQKVEFLVSFYNNEISEKSEIFDDQFSVERPDGSNFTLKIRSTKLEDSAMYFCASKEDSSYNSPLHFGNGTRLTVT.

The chain recombines TRBV7-8 with TRBJ2-1; D possibly corresponds to TRBD1 (7 bases). The CDR3 runs to 15 residues. The germline V gene has CDR1 SGHVS and CDR2 FQNEAQ. V shed 4 bases and J shed 2 bases, with 12 bases lying between them. CDR3 nucleotides: TGTGCCAGCAGCTCGGGGGACAGTACCTACAATGAGCAGTTCTTC. Protein: CASSSGDSTYNEQFF. Full variable domain (outside the CDR3, taken from reference TRBV7-8 and TRBJ2-1): GAGVSQSPRYKVAKRGQDVALRCDPISGHVSLFWYQQALGQGPEFLTYFQNEAQLDKSGLPSDRFFAERPEGSVSTLKIQRTQQEDSAVYLCASSSGDSTYNEQFFGPGTRLTVL.

The V and J genes are TRBV4-2 and TRBJ2-1, with TRBD1 matching 9 bases. Trimming removed 5 bases from V and 3 bases from J; junction bases left unmatched: 5. CDR3 length: 15 residues. Germline loops: CDR1 LGHNA, CDR2 YNFKEQ. The CDR3 DNA sequence: TGTGCCAGCAGCTCCCGACAGGGGGGCTACAATGAGCAGTTCTTC. This encodes CASSSRQGGYNEQFF.

The chain links TRBV7-2 to TRBJ2-1; 8 nucleotides match TRBD2. Germline V gene sequence: CDR1 SGHTA, CDR2 FQGNSA. The CDR3 totals 15 residues. Trimming cost V 2 bases and J 8 bases; bases outside gene matches: 8. The chain's CDR3 is CASSLTAGDLDEQFF. The CDR3 bases are TGTGCCAGCAGCTTAACAGCGGGGGATCTGGATGAGCAGTTCTTC.

The DNA for the CDR3 is TGTGCCAGCAGCGGGTACAGCGGGGGGCGTTACAATGAGCAGTTCTTC. It codes for CASSGYSGGRYNEQFF. The chain links TRBV9 to TRBJ2-1; TRBD2 aligns across 9 bases. CDR3 length: 16 amino acids. V trimming: 3 bases; J trimming: 4 bases; junction bases outside the gene matches: 8. The germline gives CDR1 SGDLS, CDR2 YYNGEE.

The rearrangement links TRBV6-6 to TRBJ2-5; the D is unclear. The CDR3 has 13 amino acids. Trimming took 7 bases from V and 11 from J, leaving 20 bases between them. From germline, CDR1 is MNHNY and CDR2 SVGAGI (reference sequence). In DNA, the CDR3 is TGTGCCAGCACGCCCAGGAAGACCGATAAACAGTACTTC. Residues: CASTPRKTDKQYF.

The chain has TRBV5-6 and TRBJ1-1; D gene uncertain. Trimming pared 0 bases from V and 8 bases from J, leaving 11 bases between. The germline CDR1 and CDR2 sequences are SGHDT and YYEEEE. This CDR3 is built from 13 residues. CDR3 nucleotides: TGTGCCAGCAGCTTGGGACACCCGATCGAAGCTTTCTTT. Its protein product is CASSLGHPIEAFF.

This chain links TRBV4-1 with TRBJ2-5, with D hard to call. The CDR3 spans 16 residues. V shed 2 bases and J shed 5 bases, with 18 bases lying between them. Germline CDR1 reads MGHRA; CDR2 reads YSYEKL. The DNA for the CDR3 is TGCGCCAGCAGCCAAAAGCCCGGCCCGGCACAGGAGACCCAGTACTTC. Its protein is CASSQKPGPAQETQYF.

This chain links TRBV30 with TRBJ1-1, with a possible D match to TRBD1 (6 bases). The V end was cut by 3 bases, the J end by 2 bases, with 13 bases between. The germline CDR1 and CDR2 sequences are GTSNPN and SVGIG (reference sequence). There are 14 residues in the CDR3. CDR3 in DNA: TGTGCCTGGAGCGTGTGGGGGCGCAACACTGAAGCTTTCTTT. Protein: CAWSVWGRNTEAFF.

This sequence joins TRBV5-6 and TRBJ2-5; the match to TRBD2 covers 7 bases. There are 16 residues in the CDR3. The germline CDR1 and CDR2 sequences are SGHDT and YYEEEE. V was pared by 5 bases and J by 5 bases, with 15 bases of the junction left unmatched. This CDR3 is CASSLYGGGGLETQYF. CDR3 DNA: TGTGCCAGCAGTTTATATGGGGGGGGAGGGCTGGAGACCCAGTACTTC.

This chain connects TRBV10-3 to TRBJ2-7; TRBD2 might be the D (5 bases). This CDR3 is built from 11 residues. Germline V gene sequence: CDR1 ENHRY, CDR2 SYGVKD. The ends were cut back, 6 bases at V and 6 bases at J, with 9 bases in the middle. CDR3 DNA sequence: TGTGCCATCAGGGTTGCGGGCGAGCAGTACTTC. As protein: CAIRVAGEQYF.

The chain combines TRBV9 with TRBJ1-1; 7 positions agree with TRBD1. CDR1 and CDR2 (germline): SGDLS, YYNGEE. J was trimmed by 3 bases and V by 6 bases; bases with no gene match: 5. The CDR3 contains 13 residues. CDR3 loop: CASTAGGDTEAFF. The CDR3 DNA reads as TGTGCCAGCACGGCAGGGGGAGACACTGAAGCTTTCTTT.

The rearrangement uses TRBV6-5 and TRBJ2-1; a weak D match, TRBD2 (5 bases). Germline V gene lookup returns CDR1 MNHEY and CDR2 SVGAGI. The CDR3 runs to 15 residues. Trimming stripped 2 bases from V and 6 bases from J, with 14 bases between. CDR3 bases: TGTGCCAGCAGTTACGAGGGCCGGAGTTTCAATGAGCAGTTCTTC. Encoded protein: CASSYEGRSFNEQFF.

This chain joins TRBV5-4 and TRBJ1-2; 8 positions agree with TRBD1. V was pared by 4 bases and J by 5 bases, with 7 bases of the junction left unmatched. Per the germline V gene, CDR1 is SGHNT and CDR2 is YYREEE (reference sequence). CDR3 length: 14 amino acids. The CDR3 spells CASSPRGQEYGYTF. The CDR3 bases are TGTGCCAGCAGCCCCAGGGGACAGGAGTATGGCTACACCTTC.

This clone was counted only a few times. The rearrangement joins TRBV11-2 to TRBJ1-2; 8 nucleotides agree with TRBD1. The CDR3 runs to 17 residues. J lost 8 bases, V lost 3 bases, and 17 bases had no gene match. Germline V lookup: CDR1 SGHAT, CDR2 FQNNGV. CDR3 bases: TGTGCCAGCAGCTTTAAGGGACAGGTTCCTAGTGGTTACGGCTACACCTTC. Translated: CASSFKGQVPSGYGYTF.

Here the CDR3 reads CASTPGRGGELFF. CDR3 nucleotide sequence: TGTGCCAGCACCCCTGGGAGGGGCGGGGAGCTGTTTTTT. This chain uses TRBV9 with TRBJ2-2, with 7 bases lining up with TRBD2. The length of the CDR3 is 13 residues. CDR1 and CDR2 from the germline V gene are SGDLS and YYNGEE. After removal of 6 bases from V and 7 bases from J, the junction contained 6 bases not matched to a gene.

The rearrangement joins TRBV6-1 to TRBJ2-7; 11 nucleotides agree with TRBD2. The CDR3 has 15 amino acids. V lost 4 bases and J lost 2; bases outside the gene matches: 4. Germline lookup yields CDR1 MNHNS and CDR2 SASEGT. Here the CDR3 reads CASSANSGGAYEQYF. The CDR3 nucleotides read TGTGCCAGCAGTGCCAATAGCGGGGGGGCCTACGAGCAGTACTTC.